This T cell receptor beta chain was sequenced for a study of T cell responses to AZD1222 COVID-19 vaccine. Here immunoSEQ multiplex PCR was the method, and the copy in TCRdb shows in-frame clones only, minus some. The data show around 80,000 clones, with roughly 84% seen just once and about a tenth held by the top ten. Study-level points and caveats: Distributed over spike, vaccine-associated CD4 TCRs predominated at 160-218 and 743-854. The donor group comprised mostly white British people and more females; the analysis possibly underestimated clonal diversity. Rises in breadth and depth of Spike-specific TCRs came after two AZD1222 doses. In all cases, repertoires were sampled only after the peak T cell response.

This CDR3 spans 14 amino acids. V dropped 0 bases and J dropped 7 bases, with 7 bases sitting between them. In germline, CDR1 is WSHSY, CDR2 SAAADI. About this clone itself: Its antigen is not known.

The origin of this receptor is an adult in good health. The rearrangement links TRBV10-2 to TRBJ1-6; D is ambiguous. The sample was peripheral blood, taken on day 0 of AZD1222 vaccination. CDR3 nucleotides: TGCGCCAGCAGTGAGTCAGGCCTCAATTCACCCCTCCACTTT. Encoded protein: CASSESGLNSPLHF.